The 21 T cell receptor beta chains below were found in one sample sequenced in a study of T cell changes during pregnancy in multiple sclerosis. Method: immunoSEQ multiplex PCR; TCRdb's copy keeps in-frame clones and lacks some. The data hold about 100,000 clones, with 80% to 95% observed a single time. The specimen was peripheral blood, collected after pregnancy. The source of these receptors is a female donor with multiple sclerosis, enrolled in a pregnancy study.

The V and J genes are TRBV7-2 and TRBJ1-1; 10 nucleotides align to TRBD1. There are 15 residues in the CDR3. Unmatched junction bases numbered 6, after V lost 5 bases and J lost 3 bases. In germline, CDR1 is SGHTA, CDR2 FQGNSA. CDR3 region: CASSTRQGAYTEAFF. In nucleotides, the CDR3 is TGTGCCAGCAGCACGCGACAGGGGGCGTACACTGAAGCTTTCTTT. The variable domain in full, with the rest retrieved from reference TRBV7-2 and TRBJ1-1, is GAGVSQSPSNKVTEKGKDVELRCDPISGHTALYWYRQSLGQGLEFLIYFQGNSAPDKSGLPSDRFSAERTGGSVSTLTIQRTQQEDSAVYLCASSTRQGAYTEAFFGQGTRLTVV.

The V call is TRBV7-3, the J call TRBJ2-7; a possible D gene is TRBD2 (6 bases). The V gene lost 3 bases and the J gene lost 5 bases, with 17 bases spanning the gap. This CDR3 has 15 residues. The V gene's germline CDR1 is SGHTA and CDR2 FQGTGA. The DNA for the CDR3 is TGTGCCAGCAGCTTGAACTCGGGACTCGGCGACGAGCAGTACTTC. It is translated as CASSLNSGLGDEQYF. The whole variable domain, remainder taken from reference TRBV7-3 and TRBJ2-7, is GAGVSQTPSNKVTEKGKYVELRCDPISGHTALYWYRQSLGQGPEFLIYFQGTGAADDSGLPNDRFFAVRPEGSVSTLKIQRTERGDSAVYLCASSLNSGLGDEQYFGPGTRLTVT.

The chain uses TRBV6-1 and TRBJ1-5; no definite D call. Germline loops: CDR1 MNHNS, CDR2 SASEGT. The CDR3 totals 15 residues. Trimming removed 2 bases at V and 6 bases at J, with 14 bases between. The CDR3 sequence is CASSEQMDSGQPQHF. Written as DNA, the CDR3 is TGTGCCAGCAGTGAACAGATGGATTCGGGTCAGCCCCAGCATTTT.

This clone is a singleton in its sample. The CDR3 DNA is TGTGCCAGCAGCCGAAACAGGGGCGGCGAGTACGAGCAGTACTTC. Encoded protein: CASSRNRGGEYEQYF. The rearrangement uses TRBV6-6 and TRBJ2-7; 7 bases are a match to TRBD1. This CDR3 is 15 amino acids long. CDR1 MNHNY and CDR2 SVGAGI come from the germline V gene (reference sequence). The V segment lost 6 bases and the J segment 4 bases; nucleotides outside the gene matches: 12.

The count of this clone is one. V is TRBV6-6 and J is TRBJ1-2; the D gene is possibly TRBD1 (5 bases). V was pared by 2 bases and J by 2 bases, with 12 bases between. CDR1 is MNHNY and CDR2 is SVGAGI in the germline V gene (reference sequence). CDR3 size: 15 residues. The CDR3 spells CASSYRGGTNYGYTF. In nucleotides, the CDR3 is TGTGCCAGCAGTTACCGTGGAGGGACCAACTATGGCTACACCTTC.

J is TRBJ1-1 and V is TRBV7-9, with a weak D call TRBD1 (5 bases). CDR1 and CDR2 from the germline V gene are SEHNR and FQNEAQ (reference sequence). This CDR3 region has 15 residues. V lost 4 bases and J lost 2, with 14 bases in between. CDR3 nucleotides: TGTGCCAGCAGCTCCAGCATGGGGGGAAACACTGAAGCTTTCTTT. Translation gives CASSSSMGGNTEAFF.

This rearrangement joins TRBV5-8 to TRBJ2-3; TRBD2 matches at 10 bases. J was trimmed by 5 bases and V by 5 bases; bases with no gene match: 5. The CDR3 contains 14 residues. Germline loops: CDR1 SGHTS, CDR2 YDEGEE. The CDR3 region has the DNA TGTGCCAGCAGTCGGACTAGCGGACGAGATACGCAGTATTTT. Protein: CASSRTSGRDTQYF.

J is TRBJ2-5 and V is TRBV7-2; possible D gene TRBD2, 6 bases. Germline CDR1 SGHTA, CDR2 FQGNSA. Trimming took off 5 bases at V and 0 bases at J, with 16 bases between the two ends. The CDR3 totals 16 residues. In nucleotides, the CDR3 is TGTGCCAGCAGCCCACAGCCCCGGGACTACCAAGAGACCCAGTACTTC. Protein product: CASSPQPRDYQETQYF.

The J gene is TRBJ2-1, the V gene TRBV7-9, with a possible D match to TRBD2 (6 bases). Trimming stripped 5 bases from V and 12 bases from J, with 26 bases between. The CDR3 is 16 amino acids. The germline CDR1 and CDR2 sequences are SEHNR and FQNEAQ (reference sequence). The CDR3 loop reads CASSLPTRVLAPGQFF. CDR3 DNA sequence: TGTGCCAGCAGCCTTCCAACCCGAGTACTAGCTCCCGGGCAGTTCTTC.

This clone has a handful of counts. V is TRBV7-2 and J is TRBJ2-7; TRBD2 matches at 10 bases. The germline CDR1 and CDR2 sequences are SGHTA and FQGNSA. This CDR3 has 14 residues. V gave up 4 bases and J gave up 10 bases; unmatched junction bases: 10. CDR3 protein: CASSSESGLAPQYF. CDR3 in DNA: TGTGCCAGCAGCTCAGAATCGGGACTAGCGCCACAGTACTTC.

The V and J genes are TRBV5-1 and TRBJ2-5; the match to TRBD1 covers 9 bases. V shed 2 bases and J 2 bases; nucleotides not matched to a gene: 4. The length of the CDR3 is 15 residues. The V gene's germline CDR1 is SGHRS and CDR2 YFSETQ. The CDR3 spells CASSLQGAKQETQYF. In DNA form, the CDR3 reads TGCGCCAGCAGCTTACAGGGGGCGAAACAAGAGACCCAGTACTTC.

V is TRBV4-1 and J is TRBJ2-1, with 7 nucleotides matching TRBD2. Germline values: CDR1 MGHRA, CDR2 YSYEKL. The V gene end was trimmed by 1 base and the J gene end by 4 bases; junction bases not matched to a gene: 4. The CDR3 runs 15 residues. CDR3 sequence (DNA): TGCGCCAGCAGCCAAGGTAGCGGGCGGTACAATGAGCAGTTCTTC. Translating gives CASSQGSGRYNEQFF.

J is TRBJ2-3 and V is TRBV5-1; 8 bases are shared with TRBD2. The germline V gene has CDR1 SGHRS and CDR2 YFSETQ. The V and J ends lost 4 bases and 2 bases, in that order; junction bases with no gene match: 9. This CDR3 is 16 amino acids long. As DNA, the CDR3 is TGCGCCAGCAGCCCCAGCGGGAGTTCCTTCACAGATACGCAGTATTTT. Amino acids: CASSPSGSSFTDTQYF.

V and J are TRBV6-6 and TRBJ2-7, with 10 bases fitting TRBD1. CDR1 and CDR2 from the germline V gene are MNHNY and SVGAGI (reference sequence). Unmatched junction bases numbered 3, after V lost 7 bases and J lost 0 bases. The CDR3 has 14 residues. The CDR3 reads CASTRTGGSYEQYF. The CDR3, as DNA: TGTGCCAGCACAAGGACAGGGGGCTCCTACGAGCAGTACTTC.

The rearrangement joins TRBV5-1 to TRBJ1-1; a weak D match, TRBD1 (6 bases). Germline assignment: CDR1 SGHRS and CDR2 YFSETQ. The CDR3 covers 15 residues. V was cut by 4 bases and J by 0 bases, with 13 bases left in between. CDR3 coding DNA: TGCGCCAGCAGCGGCTCGACAGGATTGAACACTGAAGCTTTCTTT. The encoded protein is CASSGSTGLNTEAFF.

This chain uses TRBV29-1 with TRBJ2-1; TRBD2 matches 16 bases. The V gene end was trimmed by 7 bases and the J gene end by 3 bases; junction bases not matched to a gene: 18. CDR3 size: 20 residues. Germline V gene sequence: CDR1 SQVTM, CDR2 ANQGSEA. CDR3 amino acids: CSASTPTGLAGGPYYNEQFF. Here the CDR3 DNA reads TGCAGCGCATCAACCCCTACGGGACTAGCGGGGGGGCCATACTACAATGAGCAGTTCTTC.

The chain uses TRBV6-1 and TRBJ2-7, with 7 nucleotides matching TRBD1. CDR1 is MNHNS and CDR2 is SASEGT in the germline V gene. The junction had 5 bases not matched to a gene; V was cut back by 9 bases and J by 0 bases. This CDR3 has 13 residues. The CDR3 coding sequence is TGTGCCAGTCCAGGGGGATTCTCCTACGAGCAGTACTTC. Protein sequence: CASPGGFSYEQYF.

This clone is a singleton in its sample. The chain couples TRBV4-1 to TRBJ2-3; tentatively, D is TRBD2 (6 bases). The CDR3 spans 16 residues. The V end was cut by 1 base, the J end by 2 bases, with 13 bases between. Germline loops: CDR1 MGHRA, CDR2 YSYEKL. The CDR3 protein is CASSQGPSEDTDTQYF. In DNA, the CDR3 is TGCGCCAGCAGCCAAGGGCCTAGCGAGGACACAGATACGCAGTATTTT.

The V gene is TRBV5-1, the J gene TRBJ2-5; TRBD1 matches at 11 bases. V was pared by 2 bases and J by 2 bases, with 2 bases of the junction left unmatched. From germline, CDR1 is SGHRS and CDR2 YFSETQ. The CDR3 has 15 amino acids. Here the CDR3 DNA reads TGCGCCAGCAGCTTTGGGACAGGGGGTCAAGAGACCCAGTACTTC. The encoded protein is CASSFGTGGQETQYF.

This chain joins TRBV9 and TRBJ1-2, with 9 bases that match TRBD1. The V segment lost 3 bases and the J segment 7 bases; nucleotides outside the gene matches: 10. Germline loops: CDR1 SGDLS, CDR2 YYNGEE. The CDR3 totals 15 residues. CDR3 in DNA: TGTGCCAGCAGCGCTCCCGGGACAGGGATAGGTGGCTACACCTTC. Translation: CASSAPGTGIGGYTF.

The chain has TRBV30 and TRBJ1-2; 8 bases align to TRBD1. J gave up 6 bases and V 6 bases, and 12 bases lay outside the gene matches. Germline values: CDR1 GTSNPN, CDR2 SVGIG (reference sequence). This CDR3 has 14 residues. CDR3 nucleotide sequence: TGTGCCTGCCGAGGACAGGGAAATCGGGATGGCTACACCTTC. Translation: CACRGQGNRDGYTF.